The 32 T cell receptor beta chains reported below all come from one sample, sequenced in a study of blood T cell repertoires in COVID-19. The repertoire was sequenced with immunoSEQ multiplex PCR; TCRdb's copy has only in-frame clones and lacks some. This sample has under 250,000 clones, with roughly four fifths found just once. Sequencing was carried out using peripheral blood. The receptors stem from an elderly man with acute or convalescent COVID-19.

The rearrangement joins TRBV12-3 or TRBV12-4 to TRBJ2-3; possible D gene TRBD2, 6 bases. CDR3 length equals 11 residues. V dropped 8 bases and J dropped 11 bases, with 14 bases sitting between them. Written as DNA, the CDR3 is TGTGCCAGCTCTACTAGCCCGCTGCAGTATTTT. Its protein product is CASSTSPLQYF.

V usage is TRBV6-6 and J usage is TRBJ2-2; perhaps TRBD1 as D (6 bases). The V gene lost 5 bases and the J gene lost 3 bases, with 13 bases spanning the gap. Per the germline V gene, CDR1 is MNHNY and CDR2 is SVGAGI (reference sequence). The CDR3 contains 15 residues. In DNA, the CDR3 is TGTGCCAGCAGTCGAAGGGGGTCGTACACCGGGGAGCTGTTTTTT. Protein sequence: CASSRRGSYTGELFF.

The V and J genes are TRBV5-4 and TRBJ1-2; D call uncertain. Germline V gene lookup returns CDR1 SGHNT and CDR2 YYREEE (reference sequence). This CDR3 comprises 13 residues. V dropped 4 bases and J dropped 4 bases, with 11 bases sitting between them. CDR3 DNA: TGTGCCAGCAGCGCATCTCCCAGCTATGGCTACACCTTC. Protein product: CASSASPSYGYTF.

The table lists this clone with a count of one. The chain joins TRBV7-3 to TRBJ2-1; tentative D call: TRBD2 (6 bases). CDR1 and CDR2 from the germline V gene are SGHTA and FQGTGA. The CDR3 loop spans 14 amino acids. V lost 5 bases, J lost 5 bases, and 13 bases lay in between. CDR3 amino acids: CASSPAWGDNEQFF. Written as DNA, the CDR3 is TGTGCCAGCAGCCCAGCGTGGGGGGACAATGAGCAGTTCTTC.

The chain carries TRBV20-1 and TRBJ2-7, with TRBD2 identical over 13 bases. Looked up from germline, CDR1 is DFQATT and CDR2 is SNEGSKA (reference sequence). Unmatched junction bases numbered 8, after V lost 3 bases and J lost 9 bases. The CDR3 contains 14 residues. CDR3 amino acids: CSASTSGRAPGQYF. As DNA, the CDR3 is TGCAGTGCTAGTACTAGCGGGAGGGCACCAGGGCAGTACTTC.

This chain links TRBV3-1 (or the pseudogene TRBV3-2) with TRBJ1-2; possible D gene TRBD1, 5 bases. This CDR3 region has 14 residues. The germline CDR1 and CDR2 sequences are LGHDT and YNNKEL (reference sequence). V was pared by 5 bases and J by 6 bases, with 16 bases between. CDR3 in amino acids: CASSWRGREDGYTF. The CDR3 DNA reads TGTGCCAGCAGCTGGAGGGGCAGGGAGGATGGCTACACCTTC.

The chain links TRBV13 to TRBJ2-7; D remains unclear. CDR1 is PRHDT, CDR2 FYEKMQ, per germline (reference sequence). V shed 3 bases and J shed 11 bases, with 14 bases lying between them. This CDR3 is 12 amino acids long. The CDR3 bases are TGTGCCAGCAGCTTCAGGTACACGGATGAGTACTTC. Amino acids: CASSFRYTDEYF.

CDR3 DNA: TGCAGCGTTCGGAGGACGGGAGCCACAGATACGCAGTATTTT. Its protein product is CSVRRTGATDTQYF. The chain links TRBV29-1 to TRBJ2-3, with a weak D call TRBD2 (6 bases). Germline V CDR1 and CDR2: SQVTM, ANQGSEA. The germline V and J ends were trimmed by 5 bases and 2 bases, with 14 bases remaining between them. The CDR3 totals 14 residues.

The rearrangement joins TRBV30 to TRBJ1-6, with unresolved D. The CDR3 has 14 residues. The ends were cut back, 0 bases at V and 8 bases at J, with 11 bases in the middle. Per the germline V gene, CDR1 is GTSNPN and CDR2 is SVGIG (reference sequence). CDR3 in amino acids: CAWSVLVGDSPLHF. DNA of the CDR3: TGTGCCTGGAGTGTACTGGTCGGGGATTCACCCCTCCACTTT.

CDR3 residues: CSASPGLAVAKNIQYF. CDR3 in DNA: TGCAGTGCTAGTCCTGGACTAGCGGTAGCCAAAAACATTCAGTACTTC. J is TRBJ2-4 and V is TRBV20-1; 10 bases are a match to TRBD2. This CDR3 has 16 amino acids. With 3 bases clipped from V and 0 bases from J, the junction kept 5 bases outside the gene matches. CDR1 and CDR2 from the germline V gene are DFQATT and SNEGSKA (reference sequence).

The J gene is TRBJ1-2, the V gene TRBV29-1; 9 bases match TRBD1. This CDR3 is 14 amino acids long. V was pared by 4 bases and J by 5 bases, with 8 bases of the junction left unmatched. The germline V gene encodes CDR1 SQVTM and CDR2 ANQGSEA. The CDR3 protein is CSVGEGQGLYGYTF. As DNA, the CDR3 is TGCAGCGTTGGGGAGGGACAGGGACTATATGGCTACACCTTC.

The V gene is TRBV3-1 (or the pseudogene TRBV3-2), the J gene TRBJ1-4; no definite D call. Looked up from germline, CDR1 is LGHDT and CDR2 is YNNKEL (reference sequence). Trimming left V 0 bases short and J 4 bases short, with 12 bases between. CDR3 size: 16 residues. The CDR3 here is CASSQDRTADNEKLFF. CDR3 nucleotides: TGTGCCAGCAGCCAAGATCGAACAGCAGATAATGAAAAACTGTTTTTT.

The rearrangement uses TRBV5-1 and TRBJ2-3, with 9 positions matching TRBD1. The CDR3 spans 14 residues. The V gene end was trimmed by 5 bases and the J gene end by 5 bases; junction bases not matched to a gene: 6. Germline CDR1 reads SGHRS; CDR2 reads YFSETQ. CDR3 in amino acids: CASSAGQGRDTQYF. CDR3 DNA: TGCGCCAGCAGTGCGGGACAGGGAAGAGATACGCAGTATTTT.

The CDR3 DNA is TGTGCCAGTAGTTTATACAGGGAAACCGGCTACACCTTC. Translated: CASSLYRETGYTF. The gene calls are TRBV19 and TRBJ1-2; TRBD1 is a possible D gene (6 bases). The germline gives CDR1 LNHDA, CDR2 SQIVND (reference sequence). The CDR3 consists of 13 residues. V was shortened by 5 bases and J by 8 bases, with 15 bases between the two germline ends. The variable domain in full, completed from reference TRBV19 and TRBJ1-2, reads DGGITQSPKYLFRKEGQNVTLSCEQNLNHDAMYWYRQDPGQGLRLIYYSQIVNDFQKGDIAEGYSVSREKKESFPLTVTSAQKNPTAFYLCASSLYRETGYTFGSGTRLTVV.

This clone was seen once. The chain joins TRBV7-2 to TRBJ1-4; the match to TRBD1 covers 8 bases. The CDR3 extends over 15 amino acids. Germline values: CDR1 SGHTA, CDR2 FQGNSA. After removal of 4 bases from V and 8 bases from J, the junction contained 9 bases not matched to a gene. The CDR3 DNA reads as TGTGCCAGCAGCTCGGCAGGGGGCGTACGAGAAAAACTGTTTTTT. Its translation is CASSSAGGVREKLFF. Looking up the rest from reference TRBV7-2 and TRBJ1-4 gives the full variable domain: GAGVSQSPSNKVTEKGKDVELRCDPISGHTALYWYRQSLGQGLEFLIYFQGNSAPDKSGLPSDRFSAERTGGSVSTLTIQRTQQEDSAVYLCASSSAGGVREKLFFGSGTQLSVL.

CDR3: CASTGQGFLSGANVLTF. CDR3 in DNA: TGTGCCAGCACCGGACAGGGTTTTCTCTCTGGGGCCAACGTCCTGACTTTC. The gene calls are TRBV7-8 and TRBJ2-6; 8 nucleotides align to TRBD1. The V gene's germline CDR1 is SGHVS and CDR2 FQNEAQ. This CDR3 spans 17 amino acids. Trimming cost V 7 bases and J 0 bases; bases outside gene matches: 8.

The chain carries TRBV18 and TRBJ2-3, with TRBD2 matching over 10 bases. V was pared by 3 bases and J by 2 bases, with 11 bases of the junction left unmatched. CDR3 length equals 18 residues. CDR1 and CDR2 (germline): KGHSH, LQKENI. Written as DNA, the CDR3 is TGTGCCAGCTCACCTGTTAGGGGACTAGCGAAGTACACAGATACGCAGTATTTT. This gives the protein CASSPVRGLAKYTDTQYF.

The rearrangement links TRBV5-1 to TRBJ1-3; 7 bases align to TRBD1. J was trimmed by 0 bases and V by 4 bases; bases with no gene match: 4. CDR1 is SGHRS, CDR2 YFSETQ, per germline. The CDR3 totals 15 residues. The CDR3, as DNA: TGCGCCAGCAGCACAGGGGTGATCTCTGGAAACACCATATATTTT. Residues: CASSTGVISGNTIYF.

CDR3 sequence: CSASGGGQPQHF. Here the CDR3 DNA reads TGCAGTGCTAGTGGGGGAGGTCAGCCCCAGCATTTT. J is TRBJ1-5 and V is TRBV20-1; tentatively, D is TRBD1 (5 bases). This CDR3 comprises 12 residues. V was shortened by 3 bases and J by 6 bases, with 9 bases between the two germline ends. Germline V CDR1 and CDR2: DFQATT, SNEGSKA (reference sequence).

The chain is built from TRBV19 and TRBJ1-5; TRBD1 is a possible D gene (6 bases). The germline CDR1 and CDR2 sequences are LNHDA and SQIVND (reference sequence). The CDR3 length is 16 residues. V was shortened by 3 bases and J by 4 bases, with 16 bases between the two germline ends. The CDR3 loop is CASSIRGGRENQPQHF. The CDR3 DNA follows: TGTGCCAGTAGTATCCGCGGGGGGCGCGAAAATCAGCCCCAGCATTTT.

This clone was detected only once. This chain uses TRBV20-1 with TRBJ1-6; the D is unclear. Germline CDR1 and CDR2: DFQATT and SNEGSKA (reference sequence). The CDR3 is 13 amino acids. V lost 3 bases, J lost 6 bases, and 9 bases lay in between. In nucleotides, the CDR3 is TGCAGTGCTAGTCCGGGGTCTAATTCACCCCTCCACTTT. This encodes CSASPGSNSPLHF.

The chain couples TRBV7-9 to TRBJ2-7, with D perhaps matching TRBD2 (5 bases). The CDR3 sequence is 15 residues long. Germline CDR1 SEHNR, CDR2 FQNEAQ (reference sequence). With 3 bases removed from V and 0 bases from J, the gap between germline ends came to 12 bases. CDR3 in amino acids: CASSFSLEGSYEQYF. The CDR3 DNA follows: TGTGCCAGCAGCTTTTCCCTCGAGGGCTCCTACGAGCAGTACTTC.

The chain combines TRBV7-9 with TRBJ2-1; weak D call: TRBD2 (5 bases). Trimming stripped 2 bases from V and 0 bases from J, with 14 bases between. CDR3 length equals 17 residues. Germline CDR1 is SEHNR and CDR2 is FQNEAQ (reference sequence). The CDR3 region has the DNA TGTGCCAGCAGCTTAAGGGCCCGGGGTAGCTCCTACAATGAGCAGTTCTTC. This gives the protein CASSLRARGSSYNEQFF.

The chain employs TRBV6-5 and TRBJ2-7; possibly TRBD2 for D (6 bases). Germline V gives CDR1 MNHEY, CDR2 SVGAGI. The CDR3 covers 14 residues. V lost 2 bases and J 1 base, leaving 9 bases between the germline ends. CDR3 in amino acids: CASSYGGTSYEQYF. The DNA of the CDR3 is TGTGCCAGCAGTTACGGGGGGACTTCCTACGAGCAGTACTTC.

The rearrangement links TRBV18 to TRBJ2-6, with 7 bases identical to TRBD1. Germline lookup yields CDR1 KGHSH and CDR2 LQKENI. This CDR3 has 18 amino acids. The V segment lost 1 base and the J segment 0 bases; nucleotides outside the gene matches: 6. The CDR3 loop reads CASSPLGQEFSGANVLTF. In nucleotides, the CDR3 is TGTGCCAGCTCACCACTAGGACAGGAATTCTCTGGGGCCAACGTCCTGACTTTC.

The CDR3 here is CASSPLLAGLDTQYF. The CDR3 nucleotides read TGTGCCAGCAGCCCCCTACTAGCGGGGCTGGATACGCAGTATTTT. The chain links TRBV6-5 to TRBJ2-3, with TRBD2 matching over 10 bases. V was clipped by 6 bases and J by 6 bases; unmatched bases: 9. Germline values: CDR1 MNHEY, CDR2 SVGAGI. This CDR3 comprises 15 residues.

This chain joins TRBV28 and TRBJ1-2; the D gene is possibly TRBD1 (5 bases). CDR1 and CDR2 (germline): MDHEN, SYDVKM. The CDR3 has 13 residues. The ends were cut back, 6 bases at V and 6 bases at J, with 14 bases in the middle. The CDR3 sequence is CASSLRVAHGYTF. Here the CDR3 DNA reads TGTGCCAGCAGCCTCAGGGTCGCGCATGGCTACACCTTC.

The gene calls are TRBV19 and TRBJ1-4, with a weak D call TRBD1 (5 bases). Germline assignment: CDR1 LNHDA and CDR2 SQIVND (reference sequence). V was trimmed by 6 bases and J by 3 bases, leaving 11 bases between them. The CDR3 covers 14 residues. As DNA, the CDR3 is TGTGCCAGTAGGCCTGGGGGGTCTAATGAAAAACTGTTTTTT. Translation: CASRPGGSNEKLFF.

For the CDR3, the DNA is TGTGCCAGCAGCTTGGGAGGAGGGACTAGCGGGAAAACGGGGGAGCTGTTTTTT. It specifies CASSLGGGTSGKTGELFF. V is TRBV5-4 and J is TRBJ2-2; 13 nucleotides match TRBD2. V shed 0 bases, J shed 8 bases, and the junction held 10 bases outside the gene matches. CDR1 and CDR2 from the germline V gene are SGHNT and YYREEE (reference sequence). This CDR3 has 18 amino acids.

CDR3 nucleotides: TGCGCCAGCAGCTTTCCTGGGACAGTATCAGAGACCCAGTACTTC. Its protein is CASSFPGTVSETQYF. The chain couples TRBV5-1 to TRBJ2-5; 7 bases are a match to TRBD1. CDR3 length: 15 amino acids. Germline V gene data show CDR1 as SGHRS and CDR2 as YFSETQ. V shed 2 bases, J shed 4 bases, and the junction held 8 bases outside the gene matches. Full variable domain (outside the CDR3, taken from reference TRBV5-1 and TRBJ2-5): KAGVTQTPRYLIKTRGQQVTLSCSPISGHRSVSWYQQTPGQGLQFLFEYFSETQRNKGNFPGRFSGRQFSNSRSEMNVSTLELGDSALYLCASSFPGTVSETQYFGPGTRLLVL.

The chain employs TRBV5-6 and TRBJ1-6, with no clear D. Germline V lookup: CDR1 SGHDT, CDR2 YYEEEE. The CDR3 length is 15 residues. The V end lost 0 bases, the J end lost 10 bases, and 14 bases lay between the germline ends. CDR3 protein: CASSLGTPESSPLHF. The CDR3 region has the DNA TGTGCCAGCAGCTTGGGGACTCCAGAAAGCTCACCCCTCCACTTT. The full variable domain, with the rest looked up from reference TRBV5-6 and TRBJ1-6, is DAGVTQSPTHLIKTRGQQVTLRCSPKSGHDTVSWYQQALGQGPQFIFQYYEEEERQRGNFPDRFSGHQFPNYSSELNVNALLLGDSALYLCASSLGTPESSPLHFGNGTRLTVT.

This sequence joins TRBV10-2 and TRBJ1-3, with 9 bases identical to TRBD1. This CDR3 contains 15 residues. CDR1 and CDR2 (germline): WSHSY, SAAADI. Losses at the gene ends were 7 bases for V and 3 bases for J; bases not matched to a gene: 7. For the CDR3, the DNA is TGCGCCAGCACGGACAGGGGTTTTTTTGGAAACACCATATATTTT. Protein: CASTDRGFFGNTIYF.